This T cell receptor beta chain derives from a study of neurological immune-mediated disorders. Study-wide results and limits: Sharing of CDR3 amino acid sequences among expanded clones across subjects was absent, suggesting private repertoires in all groups.

The cDNA was synthesized by means of template-switch 5'RACE, which was carried out with 10-nucleotide random UMIs. TCRdb re-analysed the 5' RACE reads in MiXCR, keeping a single row per CDR3 protein. This table holds about 38,000 distinct CDR3 sequences, around 10% found once. At least ten counts were recorded for this clonotype. Antigen specificity is unknown. The time point denotes: technical triplicate 1. Libraries used 2 million unsorted PBMCs kept frozen in RNAlater. The TCR comes from a man aged 55 to 70 with HTLV-1-associated myelopathy (HAM/TSP). The sequenced material came from PBMCs.

This CDR3 reads CASRDSIAYNEQFF. The CDR3 DNA follows: TGCGCCAGCAGAGACTCCATCGCCTACAATGAGCAGTTCTTC. This sequence joins TRBV5-1 and TRBJ2-1; D not resolved. Per the germline V gene, CDR1 is SGHRS and CDR2 is YFSETQ. Trimming pared 5 bases from V and 2 bases from J, leaving 11 bases between. The CDR3 extends over 14 amino acids.